The 27 T cell receptor beta chains below all came from one sample that was sequenced in a study of blood T cell repertoires in COVID-19 (dated by TCRdb to 2019 to 2021). The receptor library was made with the immunoSEQ multiplex PCR assay. TCRdb holds this immuneACCESS table with in-frame rearrangements only. Some clones are missing; in checked studies, unresolved V genes explain under half, and the rest has no known cause. Here the sample has about 360,000 clones; more than 75% occur a single time. The leading ten clones occupy over 0.95% of the sample. Input material: peripheral blood. Receptors originate from a human donor with acute or convalescent COVID-19. The donor label of this sample is uncertain.

This sequence joins TRBV6-5 and TRBJ1-5, with a weak D call TRBD1 (5 bases). CDR1 is MNHEY, CDR2 SVGAGI, per germline. Deletions cut 9 bases from V and 0 bases from J, with 12 bases between. The CDR3 consists of 14 residues. CDR3: CASGTAYSNQPQHF. DNA of the CDR3: TGTGCCAGTGGGACTGCTTATAGCAATCAGCCCCAGCATTTT.

The rearrangement uses TRBV10-1 and TRBJ2-2; D may be TRBD1 (5 bases). Germline CDR1 WNHNN, CDR2 SYGVQD (reference sequence). With 3 bases removed from V and 4 bases from J, the gap between germline ends came to 12 bases. The CDR3 covers 15 residues. For the CDR3, the DNA is TGCGCCAGCAGTGATAGGGGATGGAGCACCGGGGAGCTGTTTTTT. It yields the protein CASSDRGWSTGELFF.

This clone was seen a single time. The CDR3 DNA follows: TGTGCCAGCCGGCAGGGGAACTATGGCTACACCTTC. Translation gives CASRQGNYGYTF. The rearrangement links TRBV27 to TRBJ1-2, with D perhaps TRBD1 (6 bases). CDR1 MNHEY and CDR2 SMNVEV come from the germline V gene (reference sequence). Trimming removed 8 bases from V and 2 bases from J, with 9 bases in between. The CDR3 runs 12 residues.

CDR3 sequence: CASAGAENSPLHF. In DNA form, the CDR3 reads TGCGCCAGTGCTGGGGCAGAGAATTCACCCCTCCACTTT. The V call is TRBV10-2, the J call TRBJ1-6; TRBD1 is a possible D gene (5 bases). Looked up from germline, CDR1 is WSHSY and CDR2 is SAAADI. The CDR3 loop spans 13 amino acids. V lost 9 bases, J lost 7 bases, and 13 bases lay in between.

The V call is TRBV4-1, the J call TRBJ2-2; D gene ambiguous. The CDR3 totals 15 residues. Germline CDR1 is MGHRA and CDR2 is YSYEKL. V lost 1 base to trimming and J lost 3 bases, with 9 bases between them. The DNA of the CDR3 is TGCGCCAGCAGCCAAGCCCCATACTACACCGGGGAGCTGTTTTTT. Encoded protein: CASSQAPYYTGELFF.

This sequence joins TRBV5-1 and TRBJ1-2, with TRBD1 matching 8 bases. The CDR3 is 17 amino acids. Per germline, CDR1 SGHRS and CDR2 YFSETQ. V was clipped by 4 bases and J by 0 bases; unmatched bases: 11. The CDR3 DNA follows: TGCGCCAGCAGCCGTGGTGGTGGACAGGGAGCTAACTATGGCTACACCTTC. Protein product: CASSRGGGQGANYGYTF.

The rearrangement joins TRBV30 to TRBJ2-7; 7 bases are shared with TRBD1. The germline V gene encodes CDR1 GTSNPN and CDR2 SVGIG (reference sequence). The CDR3 extends over 13 amino acids. V trimming: 2 bases; J trimming: 6 bases; junction bases outside the gene matches: 7. The CDR3, as DNA: TGTGCCTGGAGTCGACCGGGACAGCCCGAGCAGTACTTC. Encoded protein: CAWSRPGQPEQYF.

This chain connects TRBV23-1 to TRBJ1-1; D remains unclear. TRBV23-1 is flagged as an ORF with uncertain function. The CDR3 is 13 residues long. V was clipped by 4 bases and J by 12 bases, with 18 bases between them. CDR3 in amino acids: CASSRTGDLKPFF. CDR3 coding DNA: TGCGCCAGCAGTCGGACGGGAGACTTGAAGCCTTTCTTT.

The rearrangement joins TRBV2 to TRBJ1-2; 7 bases fit TRBD1. The trim removed 4 bases at V and 0 bases at J, leaving 2 bases unmatched. The CDR3 consists of 14 residues. Germline CDR1 and CDR2: SNHLY and FYNNEI. The CDR3 is CASSGDSSNYGYTF. As DNA, the CDR3 is TGTGCCAGCAGTGGGGACAGCTCTAACTATGGCTACACCTTC.

Comments on this clone: In the same sample, other DNA sequences code for this CDR3. The gene calls are TRBV6-5 and TRBJ1-1; D might be TRBD1 (6 bases). The length of the CDR3 is 14 residues. Germline values: CDR1 MNHEY, CDR2 SVGAGI. Trimming took off 6 bases at V and 4 bases at J, with 15 bases between the two ends. The CDR3 coding sequence is TGTGCCAGCAGCAAGAGGGGGGGTGGCACTGAAGCTTTCTTT. This gives the protein CASSKRGGGTEAFF.

The rearrangement uses TRBV5-8 and TRBJ1-4, with TRBD1 matching over 8 bases. The CDR3 loop spans 19 amino acids. V lost 3 bases, J lost 0 bases, and 13 bases stayed unmatched. Germline V gene sequence: CDR1 SGHTS, CDR2 YDEGEE. For the CDR3, the DNA is TGTGCCAGCAGCTCCTGGAAGTCCCAGGGGGCCGCAACTAATGAAAAACTGTTTTTT. Translating gives CASSSWKSQGAATNEKLFF.

The chain combines TRBV9 with TRBJ1-5, with D maybe TRBD1 (5 bases). This CDR3 is built from 15 residues. Germline V gene data show CDR1 as SGDLS and CDR2 as YYNGEE. Trimming took 0 bases from V and 3 from J, leaving 10 bases between them. The DNA of the CDR3 is TGTGCCAGCAGCGTAGATGGACAAAACAATCAGCCCCAGCATTTT. Translating it yields CASSVDGQNNQPQHF. Full variable domain (outside the CDR3, taken from reference TRBV9 and TRBJ1-5): DSGVTQTPKHLITATGQRVTLRCSPRSGDLSVYWYQQSLDQGLQFLIQYYNGEERAKGNILERFSAQQFPDLHSELNLSSLELGDSALYFCASSVDGQNNQPQHFGDGTRLSIL.

This clone was counted between two and nine times. V and J are TRBV6-5 and TRBJ1-4; tentative D call: TRBD1 (5 bases). This CDR3 region has 14 residues. The V end was cut by 2 bases, the J end by 5 bases, with 9 bases between. Germline loops: CDR1 MNHEY, CDR2 SVGAGI. The chain's CDR3 is CASSYAGGNEKLFF. The CDR3 coding sequence is TGTGCCAGCAGTTACGCGGGGGGAAATGAAAAACTGTTTTTT.

V and J are TRBV5-4 and TRBJ1-5; 9 positions match TRBD1. The V and J ends lost 3 bases and 3 bases, in that order; junction bases with no gene match: 4. Per germline, CDR1 SGHNT and CDR2 YYREEE (reference sequence). This CDR3 contains 15 residues. The CDR3 protein is CASSSGTGINQPQHF. The CDR3 DNA reads as TGTGCCAGCAGCTCCGGGACAGGGATCAATCAGCCCCAGCATTTT. The variable domain in full, completed from reference TRBV5-4 and TRBJ1-5, reads ETGVTQSPTHLIKTRGQQVTLRCSSQSGHNTVSWYQQALGQGPQFIFQYYREEENGRGNFPPRFSGLQFPNYSSELNVNALELDDSALYLCASSSGTGINQPQHFGDGTRLSIL.

The rearrangement joins TRBV14 to TRBJ2-6; D is possibly TRBD2 (6 bases). The CDR3 covers 18 residues. Looked up from germline, CDR1 is SGHDN and CDR2 is FVKESK. The germline V and J ends were trimmed by 2 bases and 0 bases, with 14 bases remaining between them. The CDR3 is CASSQPGQGGSGANVLTF. CDR3 nucleotide sequence: TGTGCCAGCAGCCAACCAGGGCAGGGAGGCTCTGGGGCCAACGTCCTGACTTTC.

The chain joins TRBV2 to TRBJ2-3; 8 bases fit TRBD1. The CDR3 has 15 amino acids. Germline V CDR1 and CDR2: SNHLY, FYNNEI. Germline trimming cut 6 bases from V and 3 bases from J; bases unmatched to any gene: 8. CDR3 loop: CASSFQGARTDTQYF. In DNA form, the CDR3 reads TGTGCCAGCAGCTTTCAGGGGGCGAGGACAGATACGCAGTATTTT. Supplemented by reference TRBV2 and TRBJ2-3, the full variable domain reads EPEVTQTPSHQVTQMGQEVILRCVPISNHLYFYWYRQILGQKVEFLVSFYNNEISEKSEIFDDQFSVERPDGSNFTLKIRSTKLEDSAMYFCASSFQGARTDTQYFGPGTRLTVL.

This chain joins TRBV7-7 and TRBJ2-5; a possible D gene is TRBD1 (6 bases). This CDR3 is 15 amino acids long. V lost 5 bases, J lost 2 bases, and 15 bases lay in between. CDR1 is SSHAT, CDR2 FNYEAQ, per germline (reference sequence). The CDR3 here is CASSPRGSKQETQYF. The CDR3 DNA reads as TGTGCCAGCAGCCCCAGGGGATCTAAGCAAGAGACCCAGTACTTC.

This clone was seen a few times. V gene TRBV4-1 combines with J gene TRBJ2-1, with TRBD1 identical over 7 bases. The CDR3 runs to 14 residues. Germline V gene data show CDR1 as MGHRA and CDR2 as YSYEKL. The V gene end was trimmed by 2 bases and the J gene end by 6 bases; junction bases not matched to a gene: 4. CDR3 loop: CASSQPGQRNEQFF. For the CDR3, the DNA is TGCGCCAGCAGCCAACCGGGACAGCGCAATGAGCAGTTCTTC.

The chain uses TRBV2 and TRBJ1-1; D possibly corresponds to TRBD1 (6 bases). Germline V gene data show CDR1 as SNHLY and CDR2 as FYNNEI. Between the trimmed V and J ends, which lost 2 bases and 4 bases, there was a span of 14 bases. This CDR3 is 15 amino acids long. Here the CDR3 reads CASSENRGGGTEAFF. As DNA, the CDR3 is TGTGCCAGCAGTGAAAATCGAGGGGGGGGCACTGAAGCTTTCTTT.

The chain joins TRBV9 to TRBJ2-3; 13 bases are a match to TRBD2. Per the germline V gene, CDR1 is SGDLS and CDR2 is YYNGEE. This CDR3 region has 16 residues. V shed 0 bases, J shed 6 bases, and the junction held 4 bases outside the gene matches. The CDR3 loop reads CASSVGLAGGVDTQYF. CDR3 nucleotide sequence: TGTGCCAGCAGCGTAGGACTAGCGGGGGGTGTCGATACGCAGTATTTT. The variable domain in full, with the rest retrieved from reference TRBV9 and TRBJ2-3, is DSGVTQTPKHLITATGQRVTLRCSPRSGDLSVYWYQQSLDQGLQFLIQYYNGEERAKGNILERFSAQQFPDLHSELNLSSLELGDSALYFCASSVGLAGGVDTQYFGPGTRLTVL.

The V gene is TRBV12-3 or TRBV12-4, the J gene TRBJ1-5; D perhaps matches TRBD1 (5 bases). The V end was cut by 5 bases, the J end by 5 bases, with 10 bases between. The CDR3 is made up of 13 amino acids. The CDR3 region has the DNA TGTGCCAGCAGTAGACAGACCCATCAGCCCCAGCATTTT. This gives the protein CASSRQTHQPQHF.

This chain uses TRBV6-5 with TRBJ1-1; possibly TRBD1 for D (6 bases). Trimming shortened V by 2 bases and J by 5 bases, and 15 bases separated the two germline ends. There are 15 residues in the CDR3. CDR1 is MNHEY, CDR2 SVGAGI, per germline. CDR3 loop: CASSYLSGESTEAFF. CDR3 sequence (DNA): TGTGCCAGCAGTTACCTATCAGGGGAATCGACTGAAGCTTTCTTT.

V and J are TRBV11-2 and TRBJ1-2; D is uncertain. This CDR3 spans 15 amino acids. V lost 2 bases and J lost 4, with 14 bases in between. The germline gives CDR1 SGHAT, CDR2 FQNNGV. The CDR3 sequence: CASSLNSAFSYGYTF. The CDR3 nucleotides are TGTGCCAGCAGCTTAAACAGTGCTTTTAGCTATGGCTACACCTTC.

In this sample, this clone turned up once. The genes are TRBV7-7 and TRBJ2-3; a weak D match, TRBD2 (7 bases). With 6 bases removed from V and 4 bases from J, the gap between germline ends came to 35 bases. CDR1 is SSHAT, CDR2 FNYEAQ, per germline (reference sequence). The CDR3 has 21 residues. The DNA of the CDR3 is TGTGCCAGCAGTCCCCAACCAATACAGGGAACGCGGGGGAGCTCGGCAGATACGCAGTATTTT. Residues: CASSPQPIQGTRGSSADTQYF.

The chain has TRBV5-5 and TRBJ2-1, with 7 bases lining up with TRBD2. Unmatched junction bases numbered 6, after V lost 0 bases and J lost 9 bases. Looked up from germline, CDR1 is SGHKS and CDR2 is YYEKEE (reference sequence). The CDR3 consists of 14 residues. This CDR3 is CASSLAGGDGEQFF. The CDR3 nucleotides are TGTGCCAGCAGCTTGGCGGGGGGAGACGGTGAGCAGTTCTTC.

This chain connects TRBV5-1 to TRBJ1-5; D unresolved. V lost 0 bases, J lost 3 bases, and 10 bases lay in between. The CDR3 contains 15 residues. Germline-derived CDR1 and CDR2 are SGHRS and YFSETQ. CDR3 sequence (DNA): TGCGCCAGCAGCTTGGGGGCGTCAGCCAATCAGCCCCAGCATTTT. As protein: CASSLGASANQPQHF.

The genes are TRBV19 and TRBJ2-2; a weak D match, TRBD1 (5 bases). The V and J ends lost 1 base and 6 bases respectively, with 15 bases between them. This CDR3 has 16 residues. Germline assignment: CDR1 LNHDA and CDR2 SQIVND (reference sequence). The CDR3 here is CASSIVLAGFAGELFF. For the CDR3, the DNA is TGTGCCAGTAGTATAGTCTTAGCAGGGTTTGCCGGGGAGCTGTTTTTT.